One and the same sample provided the 11 T cell receptor beta chains below, sequenced in a study of shared clonotypes between healthy human individuals. Sequencing was performed with immunoSEQ multiplex PCR; in TCRdb, only in-frame clones are kept and a portion is missing. Of about a million clones in the sample, approximately 80% were seen once. Sample: memory CD4+ T cells from PBMCs. Sample subset: CD45RA-negative fraction. These receptors originate from a young man in good health. Some clones in this sample may be carry-over from other donors' samples.

This CDR3 reads CASSTLAGGPEQFF. In DNA, the CDR3 is TGTGCCAGCAGCACACTAGCGGGAGGGCCTGAGCAGTTCTTC. The V call is TRBV11-3, the J call TRBJ2-1, with TRBD2 identical over 13 bases. Germline CDR1 and CDR2: SGHNT and YENEEA. This CDR3 spans 14 amino acids. V was clipped by 5 bases and J by 9 bases; unmatched bases: 4.

The chain carries TRBV28 and TRBJ2-7; 8 nucleotides line up with TRBD1. V trimming: 6 bases; J trimming: 2 bases; junction bases outside the gene matches: 12. Germline V gene lookup returns CDR1 MDHEN and CDR2 SYDVKM. The CDR3 is made up of 16 amino acids. The CDR3 loop is CASRSPSRDRPYEQYF. CDR3 sequence (DNA): TGTGCCAGCAGGTCCCCTTCTAGGGACAGGCCCTACGAGCAGTACTTC.

This clone was counted only a few times. This chain links TRBV5-1 with TRBJ2-2, with TRBD2 matching 11 bases. The trim removed 0 bases at V and 6 bases at J, leaving 4 bases unmatched. CDR1 is SGHRS and CDR2 is YFSETQ in the germline V gene. The CDR3 runs to 16 residues. CDR3 bases: TGCGCCAGCAGCTTGGCCCTAGCGGGAGGCGCCGGGGAGCTGTTTTTT. Protein sequence: CASSLALAGGAGELFF.

The chain combines TRBV2 with TRBJ2-2; perhaps TRBD2 as D (6 bases). Looked up from germline, CDR1 is SNHLY and CDR2 is FYNNEI. The CDR3 loop spans 14 amino acids. Between the trimmed V and J ends, which lost 11 bases and 2 bases, there was a span of 15 bases. CDR3 loop: CAGRGRINTGELFF. The CDR3 coding sequence is TGTGCCGGGCGGGGCCGAATTAACACCGGGGAGCTGTTTTTT. Together with reference TRBV2 and TRBJ2-2, the CDR3 gives the full variable domain: EPEVTQTPSHQVTQMGQEVILRCVPISNHLYFYWYRQILGQKVEFLVSFYNNEISEKSEIFDDQFSVERPDGSNFTLKIRSTKLEDSAMYFCAGRGRINTGELFFGEGSRLTVL.

V usage is TRBV19 and J usage is TRBJ1-1; D gene uncertain. Deletions cut 3 bases from V and 4 bases from J, with 6 bases between. The CDR3 is 12 residues long. Per the germline V gene, CDR1 is LNHDA and CDR2 is SQIVND (reference sequence). The DNA for the CDR3 is TGTGCCAGTAGTATGTGGGGCACTGAAGCTTTCTTT. It specifies CASSMWGTEAFF.

The chain couples TRBV6-6 to TRBJ2-5; possibly TRBD2 for D (6 bases). Germline V gene data show CDR1 as MNHNY and CDR2 as SVGAGI (reference sequence). V shed 2 bases and J shed 3 bases, with 13 bases lying between them. The CDR3 loop spans 15 amino acids. CDR3 loop: CASSYAAGREETQYF. The CDR3 nucleotides are TGTGCCAGCAGTTACGCGGCGGGGAGAGAAGAGACCCAGTACTTC.

The gene calls are TRBV7-2 and TRBJ2-2; D gene unclear. Germline assignment: CDR1 SGHTA and CDR2 FQGNSA. V lost 5 bases and J 6 bases, leaving 13 bases between the germline ends. The CDR3 totals 14 residues. The CDR3 nucleotides are TGTGCCAGCAGCCCCCGGCTGTCCGCCGGGGAGCTGTTTTTT. Protein sequence: CASSPRLSAGELFF.

The J gene is TRBJ1-2, the V gene TRBV2; 11 positions agree with TRBD1. J gave up 8 bases and V 6 bases, and 5 bases lay outside the gene matches. Germline V gene lookup returns CDR1 SNHLY and CDR2 FYNNEI. The CDR3 has 13 amino acids. CDR3 protein: CASRRGQGDGYTF. As DNA, the CDR3 is TGTGCCAGCAGAAGGGGACAGGGGGACGGCTACACCTTC. Filled out from reference TRBV2 and TRBJ1-2, the complete variable domain reads EPEVTQTPSHQVTQMGQEVILRCVPISNHLYFYWYRQILGQKVEFLVSFYNNEISEKSEIFDDQFSVERPDGSNFTLKIRSTKLEDSAMYFCASRRGQGDGYTFGSGTRLTVV.

This clone showed up just once. The rearrangement links TRBV7-2 to TRBJ1-3; D is undetermined. V lost 1 base, J lost 11 bases, and 12 bases lay in between. This CDR3 is 13 amino acids long. The germline V gene has CDR1 SGHTA and CDR2 FQGNSA. The CDR3 spells CASSLVLGNPIYF. Written as DNA, the CDR3 is TGTGCCAGCAGCTTAGTGTTAGGGAATCCCATATATTTT. The whole variable domain, remainder taken from reference TRBV7-2 and TRBJ1-3, is GAGVSQSPSNKVTEKGKDVELRCDPISGHTALYWYRQSLGQGLEFLIYFQGNSAPDKSGLPSDRFSAERTGGSVSTLTIQRTQQEDSAVYLCASSLVLGNPIYFGEGSWLTVV.

The rearrangement links TRBV27 to TRBJ1-4; a weak D match, TRBD1 (5 bases). Germline V CDR1 and CDR2: MNHEY, SMNVEV (reference sequence). V gave up 11 bases and J gave up 0 bases, with 19 bases separating them. The CDR3 runs 16 residues. The CDR3 DNA is TGTGCCGCGGGGCAGGGTCACCCTGCAACTAATGAAAAACTGTTTTTT. Protein sequence: CAAGQGHPATNEKLFF.

The rearrangement uses TRBV10-3 and TRBJ2-7; the match to TRBD2 covers 12 bases. Germline trimming cut 11 bases from V and 4 bases from J; bases unmatched to any gene: 12. The germline V gene has CDR1 ENHRY and CDR2 SYGVKD. The CDR3 covers 15 residues. The CDR3 reads CAHATRTSGKYEQYF. CDR3 nucleotides: TGTGCCCACGCAACCCGGACTAGCGGGAAGTACGAGCAGTACTTC.